A selection of T cell receptor beta chains follows, all from one sample in a study of post-analysis software for immune sequencing data. TCRdb re-analysed the PCR reads in MiXCR, keeping a single row per CDR3 protein. This table has about 540,000 distinct CDR3 sequences, 30% to 40% appearing once. The sequenced material came from blood. The receptors were sampled from a girl younger than 18 with multiple sclerosis. Both conserved end residues are part of each CDR3. Each record gives: clone size, D gene, J gene, V gene, CDR3 DNA, CDR3 protein. A D gene is named only where the DNA matches it firmly. Clone size, where shown, is once, few, many, or a class for clones that have expanded.

.	TRBD1	TRBJ2-3	TRBV18	TGTGCCAGCTCACCCGGACAGGGGGCTGTAGATACGCAGTATTTT	CASSPGQGAVDTQYF
.	TRBD1	TRBJ2-4	TRBV18	TGTGCCAGCTCACCAATAGGAGGACAGGGAGGCATTCAGTACTTC	CASSPIGGQGGIQYF
.	.	TRBJ2-7	TRBV3-1	TGTGCCACCAGTCTCCTGAGATCGCCAGTACCGCCCTACGAGCAGTACTTC	CATSLLRSPVPPYEQYF
few	TRBD2	TRBJ2-1	TRBV5-1	TGCGCCAGCAGCTTGGGGACTAGCGGAGATTATGAGCAGTTCTTC	CASSLGTSGDYEQFF
few	.	TRBJ1-6	TRBV25-1	TGTGCCAGCAGTGAAGTGGGGCTAGGGAATTCACCCCTCCACTTT	CASSEVGLGNSPLHF
few	.	TRBJ1-1	TRBV20-1	TGCAGTGTCCCGACAGACTACACGACCGAAGCTTTCTTT	CSVPTDYTTEAFF
few	TRBD1	TRBJ2-7	TRBV29-1	TGCAGCGTTATTGGACAGGGGATGTCCTACGAGCAGTACTTC	CSVIGQGMSYEQYF
.	.	TRBJ2-5	TRBV6-6	TGTGCCAGCAGTCCTAGAACCGGGTTAGAGACCCAGTACTTC	CASSPRTGLETQYF
.	.	TRBJ1-6	TRBV7-9	TGTGCCAGCAGCTTATCGTTACAGAATAATTCACCCCTCCACTTT	CASSLSLQNNSPLHF
few	.	TRBJ1-4	TRBV20-1	TGCAGTGCTGTAGGGGGACCTAATGAAAAACTGTTTTTT	CSAVGGPNEKLFF
.	TRBD1	TRBJ2-1	TRBV24-1	TGTGCCACCAGTGGGGACAGGAACTACAATGAGCGGTTCTTC	CATSGDRNYNERFF
.	TRBD2	TRBJ2-1	TRBV29-1	TGCAGCGTGGGGACTAGCGGGTTCACTGGTGAGCAGTTCTTC	CSVGTSGFTGEQFF
.	TRBD2	TRBJ2-1	TRBV7-2	TGTGCCAGCAGCTCGGAACTAGCGATGGGCGAGCAGTTCTTC	CASSSELAMGEQFF
.	.	TRBJ1-6	TRBV5-1	TGCGCCAGCAGCTTGGGAAGGGACAACCCTTCACCCCTCCACTTT	CASSLGRDNPSPLHF
.	TRBD2	TRBJ2-5	TRBV11-2	TGTGCCAGCAGTCGCTGGGGACTAGCGGGGGGGCACGAGACCCAGTACTTC	CASSRWGLAGGHETQYF
few	TRBD2	TRBJ2-5	TRBV11-2	TGTGCCAGCACCTTAGCGGGGGGATGGGAGACCCAGTACTTC	CASTLAGGWETQYF
few	.	TRBJ2-3	TRBV20-1	TGCAGTGCTCTCCGAGGAGATACGCAGTATTTT	CSALRGDTQYF
.	.	TRBJ2-3	TRBV6-5	TGTGCCAGCAGGTCGACAGTTAGCACAGATACGCAGTATTTT	CASRSTVSTDTQYF
many	.	TRBJ2-3	TRBV6-1	TGTGCCAGCAGTGGACCTGGCACAGATACGCAGTATTTT	CASSGPGTDTQYF
once	TRBD1	TRBJ2-7	TRBV24-1	TGTGCCACCGGGACAGGGGGCGTATACAATGAGCAGTACTTC	CATGTGGVYNEQYF
few	.	TRBJ2-3	TRBV5-1	TGCGCCAGCAGCCTTACTGGGGACGATACGCAGTATTTT	CASSLTGDDTQYF
.	TRBD1	TRBJ1-1	TRBV5-5	TGTGCCAGCAGCTTGGCCGGAGGCAGGGGGCTCAACACTGAAGCTTTCTTT	CASSLAGGRGLNTEAFF
.	.	TRBJ1-2	TRBV12-3/TRBV12-4	TGTGCCAGCAGTCGGGGACTTGGCTACACCTTC	CASSRGLGYTF
.	TRBD1	TRBJ2-5	TRBV24-1	TGTGCCACCAGTGGCACCCGGGACAGGGAGATATACCAAGAGACCCAGTACTTC	CATSGTRDREIYQETQYF
few	.	TRBJ2-4	TRBV7-9	TGTGCCAGCAGCCGATCTGGGACACTGAAAAACATTCAGTACTTC	CASSRSGTLKNIQYF
.	.	TRBJ1-2	TRBV13	TGTGCCAGCAGCTTAGGCTGGGGGGACTATGGCTACACCTTC	CASSLGWGDYGYTF
few	TRBD2	TRBJ2-5	TRBV20-1	TGCAGTGCCGCCTCTCGGGGGGGAGAGACCCAGTACTTC	CSAASRGGETQYF
few	.	TRBJ2-3	TRBV5-1	TGCGCCAGCAGCTTTAGGGCAGGGGAAGATACGCAGTATTTT	CASSFRAGEDTQYF